This is a list of T cell receptor beta chains from one sample in a study of CD8 T cells in Susac syndrome. Via MiXCR, TCRdb re-called the immunoSEQ multiplex PCR reads, giving one row per CDR3 protein. The sample contains 250,000 to 300,000 distinct CDR3 sequences, 80% to 90% of which appear only once. Sequencing input: CD8+ T cells from PBMCs. These receptor sequences come from a human donor with multiple sclerosis. Each CDR3 is given with its conserved first and last residue. D genes are given only for firm matches. Size is stated for part of the rows, as once, few or many counts, or as a class when the clone is expanded.

CDR3 protein: CSARDNQPQHF; CDR3 DNA: TGCAGTGCTAGAGATAATCAGCCCCAGCATTTT; J gene: TRBJ1-5; D gene: NA; V gene: TRBV20-1; clone size: once
CDR3 protein: CASSLASSGRAGSEQYF; CDR3 DNA: TGCGCCAGCAGCTTGGCCTCTAGCGGGAGGGCCGGGAGCGAGCAGTACTTC; J gene: TRBJ2-7; D gene: TRBD2; V gene: TRBV5-1; clone size: NA
CDR3 protein: CSAAGVASGYYNEQFF; CDR3 DNA: TGCAGCGCCGCAGGGGTGGCTAGCGGTTACTACAATGAGCAGTTCTTC; J gene: TRBJ2-1; D gene: NA; V gene: TRBV29-1; clone size: once
CDR3 protein: CASSVGSLTDTQYF; CDR3 DNA: TGTGCCAGCAGCGTAGGGTCCCTCACAGATACGCAGTATTTT; J gene: TRBJ2-3; D gene: NA; V gene: TRBV9; clone size: NA
CDR3 protein: CASSVTSGSGYEQFF; CDR3 DNA: TGTGCCAGCAGCGTCACTAGCGGGAGTGGATATGAGCAGTTCTTC; J gene: TRBJ2-1; D gene: TRBD2; V gene: TRBV7-8; clone size: NA
CDR3 protein: CSATNVAGSYNEQFF; CDR3 DNA: TGCAGTGCTACGAACGTAGCGGGCTCCTACAATGAGCAGTTCTTC; J gene: TRBJ2-1; D gene: TRBD2; V gene: TRBV20-1; clone size: NA
CDR3 protein: CASSPSIPTGSYGYTF; CDR3 DNA: TGTGCCAGCAGCCCATCTATCCCGACTGGGAGTTATGGCTACACCTTC; J gene: TRBJ1-2; D gene: NA; V gene: TRBV12-3/TRBV12-4; clone size: NA
CDR3 protein: CASSESPGLAGETQYF; CDR3 DNA: TGCGCCAGCAGTGAGTCGCCGGGACTAGCAGGGGAGACCCAGTACTTC; J gene: TRBJ2-5; D gene: TRBD2; V gene: TRBV10-2; clone size: NA
CDR3 protein: CASSLSQGADTQYF; CDR3 DNA: TGTGCCAGCAGTTTATCACAGGGGGCAGATACGCAGTATTTT; J gene: TRBJ2-3; D gene: TRBD1; V gene: TRBV27; clone size: once
CDR3 protein: CASTRGGNTGELFF; CDR3 DNA: TGTGCCAGCACTCGGGGAGGTAACACCGGGGAGCTGTTTTTT; J gene: TRBJ2-2; D gene: NA; V gene: TRBV6-5; clone size: NA
CDR3 protein: CASSSPDRGISGYTF; CDR3 DNA: TGTGCCAGCAGCTCCCCGGACAGGGGGATTAGTGGCTACACCTTC; J gene: TRBJ1-2; D gene: TRBD1; V gene: TRBV7-9; clone size: NA
CDR3 protein: CSARAAPGHYQETQYF; CDR3 DNA: TGCAGTGCTAGAGCGGCACCGGGACACTACCAAGAGACCCAGTACTTC; J gene: TRBJ2-5; D gene: NA; V gene: TRBV20-1; clone size: NA
CDR3 protein: CASSEYRHNEQFF; CDR3 DNA: TGTGCCAGCAGTGAGTACAGACACAATGAGCAGTTCTTC; J gene: TRBJ2-1; D gene: NA; V gene: TRBV2; clone size: NA
CDR3 protein: CSAGTSGNYEQYF; CDR3 DNA: TGCAGTGCGGGGACTAGCGGCAATTACGAGCAGTACTTC; J gene: TRBJ2-7; D gene: TRBD2; V gene: TRBV20-1; clone size: NA
CDR3 protein: CASSILRSGSQETQYF; CDR3 DNA: TGTGCCAGTAGTATCCTCAGGAGCGGGAGCCAAGAGACCCAGTACTTC; J gene: TRBJ2-5; D gene: TRBD2; V gene: TRBV19; clone size: NA
CDR3 protein: CASRVSWGSTYEQYF; CDR3 DNA: TGTGCCAGCAGAGTCTCCTGGGGCTCCACCTACGAGCAGTACTTC; J gene: TRBJ2-7; D gene: NA; V gene: TRBV28; clone size: NA
CDR3 protein: CASSREVGDPARGANVLTF; CDR3 DNA: TGTGCCAGCTCACGAGAGGTTGGGGACCCCGCACGGGGGGCCAACGTCCTGACTTTC; J gene: TRBJ2-6; D gene: NA; V gene: TRBV18; clone size: NA
CDR3 protein: CASSGHEGGPGTDTQYF; CDR3 DNA: TGTGCCAGCAGTGGCCACGAGGGAGGGCCCGGGACAGATACGCAGTATTTT; J gene: TRBJ2-3; D gene: TRBD2; V gene: TRBV12-3/TRBV12-4; clone size: NA
CDR3 protein: CASSYSHGSSYNEQFF; CDR3 DNA: TGTGCCAGCAGTTACTCCCACGGGAGTTCCTACAATGAGCAGTTCTTC; J gene: TRBJ2-1; D gene: NA; V gene: TRBV6-5; clone size: NA
CDR3 protein: CSVDTRHTGELFF; CDR3 DNA: TGCAGCGTTGATACACGGCACACCGGGGAGCTGTTTTTT; J gene: TRBJ2-2; D gene: NA; V gene: TRBV29-1; clone size: NA
CDR3 protein: CAISDGGDGEKLFF; CDR3 DNA: TGTGCCATCAGTGACGGAGGGGACGGTGAAAAACTGTTTTTT; J gene: TRBJ1-4; D gene: NA; V gene: TRBV10-3; clone size: NA
CDR3 protein: CASSERTNTEAFF; CDR3 DNA: TGTGCCAGCAGTGAACGGACCAACACTGAAGCTTTCTTT; J gene: TRBJ1-1; D gene: NA; V gene: TRBV6-1; clone size: NA
CDR3 protein: CASSEPGQGLTDTQYF; CDR3 DNA: TGTGCCAGCAGCGAACCAGGACAGGGGTTAACAGATACGCAGTATTTT; J gene: TRBJ2-3; D gene: TRBD1; V gene: TRBV7-9; clone size: NA
CDR3 protein: CASSQALAGAGANVLTF; CDR3 DNA: TGCGCCAGCAGCCAAGCTCTAGCAGGGGCTGGGGCCAACGTCCTGACTTTC; J gene: TRBJ2-6; D gene: NA; V gene: TRBV4-1; clone size: NA
CDR3 protein: CASSQRGEEEAQYF; CDR3 DNA: TGCGCCAGCAGCCAAAGAGGGGAAGAAGAGGCCCAGTACTTC; J gene: TRBJ2-5; D gene: NA; V gene: TRBV4-1; clone size: NA
CDR3 protein: CASTKLAGDDTDTQYF; CDR3 DNA: TGTGCCAGCACCAAACTAGCGGGAGATGACACAGATACGCAGTATTTT; J gene: TRBJ2-3; D gene: TRBD2; V gene: TRBV3-1; clone size: NA
CDR3 protein: CASSSDGKANYGYTF; CDR3 DNA: TGTGCCAGCAGTTCCGACGGGAAAGCTAACTATGGCTACACCTTC; J gene: TRBJ1-2; D gene: NA; V gene: TRBV12-3/TRBV12-4; clone size: NA
CDR3 protein: CASSLLGTDGYTF; CDR3 DNA: TGTGCCAGCAGTTTATTGGGGACGGATGGCTACACCTTC; J gene: TRBJ1-2; D gene: NA; V gene: TRBV27; clone size: NA
CDR3 protein: CSARSPRGETQYF; CDR3 DNA: TGCAGTGCTAGATCCCCCAGGGGGGAGACCCAGTACTTC; J gene: TRBJ2-5; D gene: TRBD1; V gene: TRBV20-1; clone size: NA
CDR3 protein: CASSEGKKLFF; CDR3 DNA: TGTGCCAGCAGTGAGGGGAAAAAACTGTTTTTT; J gene: TRBJ1-4; D gene: NA; V gene: TRBV25-1; clone size: NA
CDR3 protein: CAWRGLLRGGGKAGAAYEQYF; CDR3 DNA: TGTGCCTGGAGGGGCCTTCTCAGGGGCGGGGGGAAAGCGGGAGCGGCCTACGAGCAGTACTTC; J gene: TRBJ2-7; D gene: TRBD2; V gene: TRBV30; clone size: NA
CDR3 protein: CASSSTGVEGYTF; CDR3 DNA: TGTGCCAGCAGCTCGACAGGGGTTGAGGGCTACACCTTC; J gene: TRBJ1-2; D gene: TRBD1; V gene: TRBV28; clone size: NA
CDR3 protein: CASSFGSYQPQHF; CDR3 DNA: TGTGCCAGCAGTTTTGGCAGTTATCAGCCCCAGCATTTT; J gene: TRBJ1-5; D gene: NA; V gene: TRBV27; clone size: NA
CDR3 protein: CASSQVGPYEQYF; CDR3 DNA: TGCGCCAGCAGCCAAGTGGGTCCCTACGAGCAGTACTTC; J gene: TRBJ2-7; D gene: NA; V gene: TRBV4-1; clone size: NA
CDR3 protein: CASSGSSGELFF; CDR3 DNA: TGTGCCAGCAGCGGTTCGTCCGGGGAGCTGTTTTTT; J gene: TRBJ2-2; D gene: NA; V gene: TRBV9; clone size: few
CDR3 protein: CASSSQTGVGEQFF; CDR3 DNA: TGTGCCAGCAGTTCACAGACAGGCGTGGGTGAGCAGTTCTTC; J gene: TRBJ2-1; D gene: NA; V gene: TRBV28; clone size: NA
CDR3 protein: CASSYSGGGELFF; CDR3 DNA: TGTGCCAGCAGTTACTCCGGGGGCGGGGAGCTGTTTTTT; J gene: TRBJ2-2; D gene: NA; V gene: TRBV6-6; clone size: NA
CDR3 protein: CASSPTDQSASYEQYF; CDR3 DNA: TGTGCCAGCAGTCCCACGGACCAATCGGCCTCCTACGAGCAGTACTTC; J gene: TRBJ2-7; D gene: NA; V gene: TRBV28; clone size: few
CDR3 protein: CASSVGGLNEQFF; CDR3 DNA: TGTGCCAGCAGCGTAGGGGGACTCAATGAGCAGTTCTTC; J gene: TRBJ2-1; D gene: NA; V gene: TRBV9; clone size: NA
CDR3 protein: CASSLEFAGGPRYTQYF; CDR3 DNA: TGTGCCAGCAGTTTAGAGTTTGCGGGAGGGCCACGTTATACCCAGTACTTC; J gene: TRBJ2-5; D gene: TRBD2; V gene: TRBV12-3/TRBV12-4; clone size: NA
CDR3 protein: CASSVGILANYGYTF; CDR3 DNA: TGTGCCAGCAGCGTGGGTATTCTAGCTAACTATGGCTACACCTTC; J gene: TRBJ1-2; D gene: NA; V gene: TRBV9; clone size: NA
CDR3 protein: CASSVSGRELAAYNEQFF; CDR3 DNA: TGTGCCAGCAGCGTGTCGGGCCGGGAACTAGCGGCCTACAATGAGCAGTTCTTC; J gene: TRBJ2-1; D gene: TRBD2; V gene: TRBV9; clone size: NA
CDR3 protein: CASSLVGLARNEQFF; CDR3 DNA: TGTGCCAGCAGCTTAGTCGGACTAGCCCGAAATGAGCAGTTCTTC; J gene: TRBJ2-1; D gene: TRBD2; V gene: TRBV13; clone size: NA
CDR3 protein: CASSEGDWQPQHF; CDR3 DNA: TGTGCCAGCAGCGAAGGGGATTGGCAGCCCCAGCATTTT; J gene: TRBJ1-5; D gene: NA; V gene: TRBV9; clone size: once
CDR3 protein: CASSWKGLAGTYEQYF; CDR3 DNA: TGTGCCAGCAGTTGGAAGGGGCTAGCGGGAACCTACGAGCAGTACTTC; J gene: TRBJ2-7; D gene: TRBD2; V gene: TRBV27; clone size: NA
CDR3 protein: CASSRDRDSHNEQFF; CDR3 DNA: TGTGCCAGCAGCCGGGACAGGGATTCACACAATGAGCAGTTCTTC; J gene: TRBJ2-1; D gene: TRBD1; V gene: TRBV27; clone size: NA